This T cell receptor beta chain was observed in a study of PD-L1 blockade in urothelial cancer. Study-wide context: Patients previously received 0 to 3 chemotherapy regimens. At 6 weeks and at 3 weeks (second dose) after treatment start, blood was analyzed.

The templates were synthetic TCR analogs, and they were spiked into each PCR. TCRdb's copy holds only in-frame clones and misses some; the assay was immunoSEQ multiplex PCR. The repertoire consists of 42,000 or so clones, with more than 75% occurring once and the leading ten covering around 14%. Germline values: CDR1 MDHEN, CDR2 SYDVKM. CDR3 size: 12 residues. V lost 3 bases and J lost 15; bases outside the gene matches: 7. Time point given: peripheral blood 6 weeks after treatment start. Patients each gave 1 to 8 samples, pretreatment and on-treatment. The clonotype comes from a man aged 60 to 69 with urothelial cancer. The specimen was PBMCs, collected around atezolizumab (anti-PD-L1) treatment. This chain links TRBV28 with TRBJ2-1; TRBD2 agrees at 8 bases. CDR3 sequence reads: CASSFRAGAVFF. CDR3 coding DNA: TGTGCCAGCAGTTTCCGAGCGGGAGCGGTGTTCTTC.